This is a list of T cell receptor beta chains from one sample in a study of blood T cell repertoires in COVID-19. Method: immunoSEQ multiplex PCR; TCRdb's copy keeps in-frame clones and lacks some. The sample lists some 110,000 clones, approximately 78% occurring once. Sequencing was performed on peripheral blood. Source of these receptors: a man between 65 and 79 years old with acute or convalescent COVID-19. The CDR3 runs from the conserved cysteine through the conserved F or W. D genes are given only for firm matches. Size tells how often a clone was seen (once, few, many) or the class of an expanded clone, and some rows leave it out.

>TRBJ2-1|-|-|TRBV30
TGTGCCTGGAGTGTACTGGATGAGCAGTTCTTC
CAWSVLDEQFF
>TRBJ2-7|-|-|TRBV6-1
TGTGCCAGCAGTGAACGAGCCGAGCAGTACTTC
CASSERAEQYF
>TRBJ1-2|-|-|TRBV6-5
TGTGCCAGCATTCCCTACCTCGCGGGGCTTGGAGGCTACACCTTC
CASIPYLAGLGGYTF
>TRBJ2-1|TRBD2|-|TRBV10-3
TGTGCCATCAGGGCCTCTAGCGGGGGGGCGGGTGAGCAGTTCTTC
CAIRASSGGAGEQFF
>TRBJ1-1|TRBD1|-|TRBV29-1
TGCAGCGCCCGACAGGGGTCGATGAACACTGAAGCTTTCTTT
CSARQGSMNTEAFF
>TRBJ2-7|TRBD2|-|TRBV7-9
TGTGCCAGCAGACCCCTGACTAGCGTTTACGAGCAGTACTTC
CASRPLTSVYEQYF
>TRBJ1-5|-|once|TRBV21-1
TGTGCCAGCAGCAAAGGCGGGGGAATGGGTCAGCCCCAGCATTTT
CASSKGGGMGQPQHF
>TRBJ1-4|-|-|TRBV28
TGTGCCAGCATTGGCCTCGGGGAAAAACTGTTTTTT
CASIGLGEKLFF
>TRBJ1-5|-|-|TRBV24-1
TGTGCCACCAGTGATGCACAGGGTGAGTGGCAGCCCCAGCATTTT
CATSDAQGEWQPQHF
>TRBJ1-5|TRBD1|-|TRBV4-1
TGCGCCAGCAGCCAAGAAGGATTACAGGGGGCAGGGCAGCCCCAGCATTTT
CASSQEGLQGAGQPQHF
>TRBJ1-1|-|-|TRBV3-1/TRBV3-2
TGTGCCAGCAGCCAAGGAGGGGGGGTTCGGAACACTGAAGCTTTCTTT
CASSQGGGVRNTEAFF
>TRBJ2-2|TRBD1|-|TRBV2
TGTGCCAGCCTGACAGGGACGAACACCGGGGAGCTGTTTTTT
CASLTGTNTGELFF
>TRBJ2-3|TRBD2|-|TRBV9
TGTGCCAGCGGGCTAGCGGCCTCCCGGGATACGCAGTATTTT
CASGLAASRDTQYF
>TRBJ1-2|TRBD1|once|TRBV9
TGTGCCAGCAGCACCGGGACAGTTGGTTCGTATGGCTACACCTTC
CASSTGTVGSYGYTF
>TRBJ2-3|TRBD2|-|TRBV27
TGTGCCAGCAGTAAGGGGACCGGGACTAGCGCCGTCACAGATACGCAGTATTTT
CASSKGTGTSAVTDTQYF
>TRBJ1-3|-|few|TRBV7-6
TGTGCCAGCAGCTTATTCGGTAGCACCATATATTTT
CASSLFGSTIYF